This T cell receptor (beta chain) was found in a study of CD8+ T cells in alopecia areata. Study-wide findings and caveats: Besides other cells, scalp samples also yield sequences of resident alphabeta T cells from normal skin.

Points on this clone: The antigen is unknown.

cDNA prepared by RNA extraction and subsequent reverse transcription served as the template for sequencing. The data were produced by immunoSEQ multiplex PCR, yet TCRdb's version contains in-frame clones alone and is incomplete. The sample lists 130,000 to 150,000 clones, about two thirds seen once, with about 38% in the top ten. The germline V and J ends were trimmed by 6 bases and 7 bases, with 15 bases remaining between them. Germline CDR1 reads SQVTM; CDR2 reads ANQGSEA. The CDR3 covers 12 residues. The chain combines TRBV29-1 with TRBJ1-2; D is possibly TRBD1 (6 bases). The source is a human donor in good health. What was sequenced was CD8+ T cells sorted from blood. Written as DNA, the CDR3 is TGCAGCGTGGTGTACAGGGAGTCTGGCTACACCTTC. Translated, it gives CSVVYRESGYTF. The full variable domain, rest sourced from reference TRBV29-1 and TRBJ1-2, is SAVISQKPSRDICQRGTSLTIQCQVDSQVTMMFWYRQQPGQSLTLIATANQGSEATYESGFVIDKFPISRPNLTFSTLTVSNMSPEDSSIYLCSVVYRESGYTFGSGTRLTVV.